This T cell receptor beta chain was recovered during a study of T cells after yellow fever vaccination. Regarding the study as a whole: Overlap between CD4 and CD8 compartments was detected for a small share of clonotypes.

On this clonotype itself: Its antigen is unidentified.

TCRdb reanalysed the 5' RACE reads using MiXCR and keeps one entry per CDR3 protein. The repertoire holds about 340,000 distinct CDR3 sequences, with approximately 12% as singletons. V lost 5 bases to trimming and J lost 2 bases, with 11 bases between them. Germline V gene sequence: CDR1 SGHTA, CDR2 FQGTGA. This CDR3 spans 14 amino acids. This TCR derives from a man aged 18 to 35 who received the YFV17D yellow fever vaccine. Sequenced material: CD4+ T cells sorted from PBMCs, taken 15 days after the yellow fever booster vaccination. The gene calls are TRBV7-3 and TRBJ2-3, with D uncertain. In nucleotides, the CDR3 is TGTGCCAGCAGCCCCGGGCGGTACACAGATACGCAGTATTTT. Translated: CASSPGRYTDTQYF.